This T cell receptor beta chain was identified during a study of OX40 agonist ivuxolimab in advanced cancers. In the study overall: Among those treated, three patients had partial responses, one with hepatocellular carcinoma and two with cutaneous melanoma. Study conclusions and caveats: Relative to CD4+, CD8+ T cells held more expanded clones on average.

Trimming stripped 3 bases from V and 0 bases from J, with 22 bases between. Looked up from germline, CDR1 is SGHRS and CDR2 is YFSETQ. This CDR3 region has 18 residues. The sample holds one count of this clone. Its antigen remains unknown. The data were produced by immunoSEQ multiplex PCR, yet TCRdb's version contains in-frame clones alone and is incomplete. The sample contains 78,000 or so clones, roughly 90% of which appear only once. The input for sequencing was CD4+ or CD8+ T cells sorted from blood, taken in a trial of the OX40 agonist ivuxolimab. The sequence came from an adult with an advanced solid tumor such as melanoma, head and neck, liver or kidney cancer. The genes are TRBV5-1 and TRBJ2-7; no definite D call. The CDR3 sequence is CASSSKVQGYPLSYEQYF. Here the CDR3 DNA reads TGCGCCAGCAGCTCCAAGGTTCAAGGGTACCCCCTCTCCTACGAGCAGTACTTC.